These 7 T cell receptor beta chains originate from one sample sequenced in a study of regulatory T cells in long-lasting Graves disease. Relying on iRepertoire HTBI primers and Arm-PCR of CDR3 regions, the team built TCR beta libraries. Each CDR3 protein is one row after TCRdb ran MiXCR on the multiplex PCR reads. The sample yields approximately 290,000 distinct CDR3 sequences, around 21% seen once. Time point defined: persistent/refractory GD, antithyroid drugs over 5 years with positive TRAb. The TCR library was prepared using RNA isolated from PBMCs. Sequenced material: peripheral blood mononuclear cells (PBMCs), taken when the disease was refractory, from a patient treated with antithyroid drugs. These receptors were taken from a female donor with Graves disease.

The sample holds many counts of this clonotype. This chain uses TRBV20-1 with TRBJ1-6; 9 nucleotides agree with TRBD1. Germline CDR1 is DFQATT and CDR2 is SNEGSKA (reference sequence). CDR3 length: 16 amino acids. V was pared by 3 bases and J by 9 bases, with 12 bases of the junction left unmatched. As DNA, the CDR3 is TGCAGTGCTAGTGGGACAGGGACCACGGGGGGTTCACCCCTCCACTTT. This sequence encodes CSASGTGTTGGSPLHF.

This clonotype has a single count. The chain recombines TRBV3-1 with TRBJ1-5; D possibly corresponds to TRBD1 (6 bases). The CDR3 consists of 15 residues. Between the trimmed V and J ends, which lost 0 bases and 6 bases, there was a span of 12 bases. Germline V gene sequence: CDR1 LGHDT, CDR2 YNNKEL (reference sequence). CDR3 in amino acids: CASSQDLTGSQPQHF. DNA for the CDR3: TGTGCCAGCAGCCAAGATCTAACAGGGAGTCAGCCCCAGCATTTT.

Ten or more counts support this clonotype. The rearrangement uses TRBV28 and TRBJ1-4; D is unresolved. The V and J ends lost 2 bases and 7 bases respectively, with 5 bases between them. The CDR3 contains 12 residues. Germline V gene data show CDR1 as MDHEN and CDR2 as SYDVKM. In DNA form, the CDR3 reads TGTGCCAGCAGTTTAGATGGTGAAAAACTGTTTTTT. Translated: CASSLDGEKLFF.

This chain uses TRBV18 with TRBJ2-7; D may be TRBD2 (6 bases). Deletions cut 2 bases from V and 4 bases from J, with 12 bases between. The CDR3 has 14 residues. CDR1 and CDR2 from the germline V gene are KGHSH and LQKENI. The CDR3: CASSPVEGRYEQYF. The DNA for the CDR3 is TGTGCCAGCTCACCAGTTGAAGGGAGGTACGAGCAGTACTTC.

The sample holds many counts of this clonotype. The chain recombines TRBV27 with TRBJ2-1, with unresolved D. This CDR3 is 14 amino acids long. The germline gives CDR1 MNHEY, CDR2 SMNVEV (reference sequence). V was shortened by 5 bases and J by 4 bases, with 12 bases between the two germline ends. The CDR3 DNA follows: TGTGCCAGCAGTATAAGACTTGATTACAATGAGCAGTTCTTC. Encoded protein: CASSIRLDYNEQFF.

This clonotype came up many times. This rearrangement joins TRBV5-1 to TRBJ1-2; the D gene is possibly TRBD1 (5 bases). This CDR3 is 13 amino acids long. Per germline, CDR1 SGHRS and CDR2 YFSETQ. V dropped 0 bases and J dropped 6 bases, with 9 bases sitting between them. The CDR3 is CASSLEGQDGYTF. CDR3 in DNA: TGCGCCAGCAGCTTGGAGGGGCAGGATGGCTACACCTTC. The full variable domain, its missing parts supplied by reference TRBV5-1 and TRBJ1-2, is KAGVTQTPRYLIKTRGQQVTLSCSPISGHRSVSWYQQTPGQGLQFLFEYFSETQRNKGNFPGRFSGRQFSNSRSEMNVSTLELGDSALYLCASSLEGQDGYTFGSGTRLTVV.

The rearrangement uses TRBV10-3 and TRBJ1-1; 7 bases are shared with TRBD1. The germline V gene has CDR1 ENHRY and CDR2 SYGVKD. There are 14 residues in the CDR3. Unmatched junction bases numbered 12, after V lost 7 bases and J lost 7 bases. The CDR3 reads CAIMKGTDRIEAFF. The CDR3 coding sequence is TGTGCCATCATGAAGGGGACAGACAGGATTGAAGCTTTCTTT.